In its sample, the clone carrying this T cell receptor (beta chain) was seen many times. The antigen remains unidentified. This entry is derived from a study of metastatic and nonmetastatic thyroid tumors. In the study overall: It was across blood and tumor or nodule tissue from malignant and benign thyroid patients that repertoires were compared.

Original handling: A distant-metastasis classifier for papillary thyroid cancer was built using CDR3 differences across clinicopathological groups. From the PCR reads, TCRdb re-called clones with MiXCR. The V and J calls shown here were made by TCRdb, not taken from the authors' results. The repertoire has roughly 63,000 clones, 15% to 20% of them found once; the top ten carry roughly a tenth. There were no patients who had received any treatment before thyroid surgery. In germline, CDR1 is SEHNR, CDR2 FQNEAQ (reference sequence). Trimming shortened V by 7 bases and J by 1 base, and 13 bases separated the two germline ends. CDR3 size: 14 residues. General study findings and limits: The reported finding was significantly higher TCR beta diversity in malignant thyroid tumors relative to benign nodules, in blood and tumor.

The material sequenced was blood. This TCR came from a male donor with papillary thyroid cancer or a benign thyroid nodule (not recorded which). Some clones in this sample may be carry-over from other donors' samples. The V and J genes are TRBV7-9 and TRBJ1-2; TRBD1 might be the D (6 bases). In DNA, the CDR3 is TGTGCCAGCAACGATCACAGGGATAACTATGGCTACACCTTC. Its protein product is CASNDHRDNYGYTF.